The 31 T cell receptor beta chains below come from one sample, sequenced in a study of T cells in localized non-small cell lung cancer. Produced via immunoSEQ multiplex PCR; TCRdb's table is partial and in-frame only. The top ten hold around a tenth of the sample, which has about 23,000 clones, about 91% seen once. The source was peripheral blood mononuclear cells, collected before any cancer treatment. These receptors originate from a woman aged 35 to 70 with stage III lung adenocarcinoma.

This clone appeared a single time. The V call is TRBV28, the J call TRBJ2-3, with 8 bases matching TRBD2. Per the germline V gene, CDR1 is MDHEN and CDR2 is SYDVKM. V gave up 4 bases and J gave up 1 base; unmatched junction bases: 10. This CDR3 comprises 17 residues. CDR3 DNA: TGTGCCAGCAGTTCCCCCGCTGCGGGAGGTCGCACAGATACGCAGTATTTT. Translation gives CASSSPAAGGRTDTQYF.

The V call is TRBV7-2, the J call TRBJ2-1; 7 positions agree with TRBD2. The V and J ends lost 6 bases and 6 bases, in that order; junction bases with no gene match: 14. CDR3 length: 16 amino acids. Germline V CDR1 and CDR2: SGHTA, FQGNSA. The CDR3 sequence is CASSTSSGPPFNEQFF. CDR3 bases: TGTGCCAGCAGTACAAGTAGCGGGCCACCTTTCAATGAGCAGTTCTTC.

The rearrangement links TRBV18 to TRBJ1-2, with 8 nucleotides matching TRBD1. This CDR3 is built from 13 residues. The V segment lost 6 bases and the J segment 2 bases; nucleotides outside the gene matches: 2. CDR1 and CDR2 (germline): KGHSH, LQKENI. Here the CDR3 DNA reads TGTGCCAGCTCCAGGGGGCCCAACTATGGCTACACCTTC. Translated, it gives CASSRGPNYGYTF.

The chain links TRBV10-3 to TRBJ2-3; 12 bases align to TRBD2. CDR3 length: 18 amino acids. V lost 7 bases, J lost 0 bases, and 11 bases stayed unmatched. From germline, CDR1 is ENHRY and CDR2 SYGVKD. The CDR3 region is CAITPGGGTSGSTDTQYF. CDR3 sequence (DNA): TGTGCCATCACTCCCGGTGGGGGGACTAGCGGGAGCACAGATACGCAGTATTTT.

CDR3 nucleotide sequence: TGTGCCAGCAGTCCCCTGACGTTAAGCACAGATACGCAGTATTTT. Its translation: CASSPLTLSTDTQYF. The chain recombines TRBV27 with TRBJ2-3; D is uncertain. CDR3 length: 15 amino acids. Germline CDR1 is MNHEY and CDR2 is SMNVEV (reference sequence). V dropped 5 bases and J dropped 0 bases, with 12 bases sitting between them.

The genes are TRBV11-2 and TRBJ2-7; 11 nucleotides align to TRBD2. The junction had 10 bases not matched to a gene; V was cut back by 5 bases and J by 4 bases. The CDR3 runs to 16 residues. Germline assignment: CDR1 SGHAT and CDR2 FQNNGV. The CDR3 reads CASSAALTSGSYEQYF. The CDR3 nucleotides are TGTGCCAGCAGCGCCGCTCTTACTAGCGGGAGTTACGAGCAGTACTTC.

The chain employs TRBV18 and TRBJ1-4; D is uncertain. Trimming took 6 bases from V and 8 from J, leaving 13 bases between them. This CDR3 has 13 amino acids. Germline V gives CDR1 KGHSH, CDR2 LQKENI. In DNA, the CDR3 is TGTGCCAGCTCCCCCAGACCGGAGGAAAAACTGTTTTTT. Translation gives CASSPRPEEKLFF.

The genes are TRBV4-2 and TRBJ2-7; TRBD1 agrees at 9 bases. Germline assignment: CDR1 LGHNA and CDR2 YNFKEQ. The CDR3 is 13 amino acids. Trimming at V came to 3 bases and at J to 7 bases, leaving 4 bases not matched to a gene. CDR3 sequence (DNA): TGTGCCAGCAGCCAGGGACAGGGAGAGGAGCAGTACTTC. It yields the protein CASSQGQGEEQYF.

The V gene is TRBV5-1, the J gene TRBJ2-3, with TRBD2 matching 10 bases. Trimming took 6 bases from V and 1 from J; bases not matched to a gene: 8. Germline V gene data show CDR1 as SGHRS and CDR2 as YFSETQ. This CDR3 spans 16 amino acids. CDR3 sequence reads: CASTMRTSGRTDTQYF. The CDR3 region has the DNA TGCGCCAGCACCATGAGGACTAGCGGACGCACAGATACGCAGTATTTT. Drawing the rest from reference TRBV5-1 and TRBJ2-3, the complete variable domain is KAGVTQTPRYLIKTRGQQVTLSCSPISGHRSVSWYQQTPGQGLQFLFEYFSETQRNKGNFPGRFSGRQFSNSRSEMNVSTLELGDSALYLCASTMRTSGRTDTQYFGPGTRLTVL.

This chain joins TRBV20-1 and TRBJ2-5; D unresolved. V gave up 4 bases and J gave up 4 bases, with 7 bases separating them. This CDR3 spans 11 amino acids. The germline V gene has CDR1 DFQATT and CDR2 SNEGSKA (reference sequence). For the CDR3, the DNA is TGCAGTGCTATTTCGCGAGAGACCCAGTACTTC. Its translation is CSAISRETQYF.

V gene TRBV7-9 combines with J gene TRBJ1-1; D may be TRBD1 (6 bases). CDR1 SEHNR and CDR2 FQNEAQ come from the germline V gene (reference sequence). The CDR3 is made up of 14 amino acids. The V gene lost 5 bases and the J gene lost 1 base, with 11 bases spanning the gap. The DNA for the CDR3 is TGTGCCAGCAGCCGGACACAGGGGAACACTGAAGCTTTCTTT. Encoded protein: CASSRTQGNTEAFF.

This clone has only a few counts. The chain is built from TRBV18 and TRBJ2-7; the match to TRBD2 covers 11 bases. In germline, CDR1 is KGHSH, CDR2 LQKENI. CDR3 size: 14 residues. J gave up 3 bases and V 6 bases, and 4 bases lay outside the gene matches. In DNA, the CDR3 is TGTGCCAGCTCCGTCCTAGCGGGAGGCTACGAGCAGTACTTC. Translating gives CASSVLAGGYEQYF.

CDR3 nucleotide sequence: TGTGCCACCAGCAGAGATTGGGACGGTGAAAAACTGTTTTTT. It translates to CATSRDWDGEKLFF. The chain combines TRBV15 with TRBJ1-4; tentative D call: TRBD1 (5 bases). This CDR3 has 14 amino acids. Trimming took off 0 bases at V and 7 bases at J, with 9 bases between the two ends. Germline V CDR1 and CDR2: LNHNV, YYDKDF (reference sequence).

This clone was seen only once. CDR3 DNA sequence: TGCAGCGTCTCTTGGGGGACAGGACGTAGGAATGAGCAGTTCTTC. This gives the protein CSVSWGTGRRNEQFF. The chain carries TRBV29-1 and TRBJ2-1; 8 bases agree with TRBD1. This CDR3 contains 15 residues. Germline values: CDR1 SQVTM, CDR2 ANQGSEA. V shed 6 bases and J 7 bases; nucleotides not matched to a gene: 14.

This rearrangement joins TRBV11-2 to TRBJ2-3; unclear D gene. The V end was cut by 5 bases, the J end by 6 bases, with 12 bases between. Per germline, CDR1 SGHAT and CDR2 FQNNGV. CDR3 length equals 13 residues. CDR3: CASSTHLVDTQYF. The CDR3 DNA sequence: TGTGCCAGCAGCACCCACTTGGTGGATACGCAGTATTTT. The full variable domain, completed using reference TRBV11-2 and TRBJ2-3, is EAGVAQSPRYKIIEKRQSVAFWCNPISGHATLYWYQQILGQGPKLLIQFQNNGVVDDSQLPKDRFSAERLKGVDSTLKIQPAKLEDSAVYLCASSTHLVDTQYFGPGTRLTVL.

The chain employs TRBV27 and TRBJ2-1, with 11 bases matching TRBD2. The CDR3 has 17 amino acids. Per the germline V gene, CDR1 is MNHEY and CDR2 is SMNVEV (reference sequence). J was trimmed by 9 bases and V by 2 bases; bases with no gene match: 12. CDR3 residues: CASSLTSGRARVGEQFF. The DNA for the CDR3 is TGTGCCAGCAGTTTAACTAGCGGGAGAGCGAGGGTTGGTGAGCAGTTCTTC.

In its sample, this clone was seen once. The chain carries TRBV23-1 and TRBJ2-2; D possibly corresponds to TRBD1 (6 bases). TRBV23-1 is an ORF, and what it does is uncertain. V was cut by 2 bases and J by 3 bases, with 13 bases left in between. The CDR3 has 16 residues. The CDR3 bases are TGCGCCAGCAGTCAAGGAGACAGGTCTGACACCGGGGAGCTGTTTTTT. Translating it yields CASSQGDRSDTGELFF.

The chain joins TRBV19 to TRBJ1-1; the D gene is possibly TRBD1 (5 bases). Germline CDR1 and CDR2: LNHDA and SQIVND (reference sequence). The CDR3 is made up of 14 amino acids. V lost 3 bases, J lost 6 bases, and 14 bases lay in between. Here the CDR3 reads CASSIGGRGPEAFF. The DNA for the CDR3 is TGTGCCAGTAGTATTGGAGGCCGGGGCCCTGAAGCTTTCTTT.

The chain links TRBV5-1 to TRBJ2-2; D perhaps matches TRBD1 (5 bases). The V gene lost 3 bases and the J gene lost 1 base, with 10 bases spanning the gap. The CDR3 has 15 amino acids. Germline assignment: CDR1 SGHRS and CDR2 YFSETQ. The DNA of the CDR3 is TGCGCCAGCAGCTCCACGACAGTGAACACCGGGGAGCTGTTTTTT. Protein sequence: CASSSTTVNTGELFF.

The genes are TRBV7-2 and TRBJ2-7, with a tentative D call TRBD2 (6 bases). This CDR3 spans 15 amino acids. V was cut by 1 base and J by 6 bases, with 16 bases left in between. CDR1 is SGHTA, CDR2 FQGNSA, per germline. In nucleotides, the CDR3 is TGTGCCAGCAGCTTAGGTAGCGGTTTGATTTCCGAGCAGTACTTC. Translating gives CASSLGSGLISEQYF.

A word on this clone: Other DNA sequences within the sample encode an identical CDR3. The J gene is TRBJ2-1, the V gene TRBV7-8; TRBD1 agrees at 7 bases. The CDR3 extends over 15 amino acids. Unmatched junction bases numbered 4, after V lost 5 bases and J lost 0 bases. Germline loops: CDR1 SGHVS, CDR2 FQNEAQ. CDR3 nucleotide sequence: TGTGCCAGCAGCACGGACAGGAGCTCCTACAATGAGCAGTTCTTC. Translated, it gives CASSTDRSSYNEQFF.

V is TRBV5-4 and J is TRBJ1-2; perhaps TRBD1 as D (5 bases). CDR1 SGHNT and CDR2 YYREEE come from the germline V gene (reference sequence). The V and J ends lost 0 bases and 8 bases respectively, with 5 bases between them. The CDR3 has 11 amino acids. In DNA, the CDR3 is TGTGCCAGCAGCTTGGGGGGCGGCTACACCTTC. Amino acids: CASSLGGGYTF.

This clone was seen once. This chain links TRBV5-4 with TRBJ1-1; D is possibly TRBD1 (5 bases). The ends were cut back, 6 bases at V and 0 bases at J, with 15 bases in the middle. Germline V gene sequence: CDR1 SGHNT, CDR2 YYREEE (reference sequence). This CDR3 contains 15 residues. The CDR3 DNA reads TGTGCCAGCAACCGGAGGGGCGGGCTGAACACTGAAGCTTTCTTT. Amino acid sequence: CASNRRGGLNTEAFF.

This clone was seen just once. This chain connects TRBV7-2 to TRBJ1-5; maybe TRBD1 (6 bases). The CDR3 spans 14 residues. The V and J ends lost 5 bases and 2 bases respectively, with 10 bases between them. Germline V gives CDR1 SGHTA, CDR2 FQGNSA. The CDR3 DNA reads TGTGCCAGCAGCGCGGACAGTCGCAATCAGCCCCAGCATTTT. As protein: CASSADSRNQPQHF.

The CDR3 protein is CASSPKGGGTEAFF. CDR3 DNA: TGCGCCAGCAGCCCCAAGGGGGGAGGCACTGAAGCTTTCTTT. V and J are TRBV4-1 and TRBJ1-1; tentatively, D is TRBD1 (6 bases). In germline, CDR1 is MGHRA, CDR2 YSYEKL. V dropped 4 bases and J dropped 4 bases, with 13 bases sitting between them. This CDR3 is 14 amino acids long.

This clone has more than one count but fewer than ten. The V gene is TRBV27, the J gene TRBJ2-3; D is tentatively TRBD1 or TRBD2 (6 bases each). Germline CDR1 MNHEY, CDR2 SMNVEV (reference sequence). Trimming shortened V by 10 bases and J by 2 bases, and 22 bases separated the two germline ends. There are 16 residues in the CDR3. In DNA form, the CDR3 reads TGTGCCACCCACTCGTGGGGGGCCAGGGACACAGATACGCAGTATTTT. As protein: CATHSWGARDTDTQYF.

The chain links TRBV30 to TRBJ1-1, with a tentative D call TRBD1 (5 bases). The CDR3 covers 16 residues. Germline loops: CDR1 GTSNPN, CDR2 SVGIG (reference sequence). V was clipped by 4 bases and J by 1 base, with 19 bases between them. The CDR3, as DNA: TGTGCCTGGAAATCCAGGGTACCTAGGGGGAACACTGAAGCTTTCTTT. Translating it yields CAWKSRVPRGNTEAFF.

V and J are TRBV2 and TRBJ1-1; the D is unclear. CDR3 length: 14 residues. The germline gives CDR1 SNHLY, CDR2 FYNNEI. V was pared by 2 bases and J by 3 bases, with 10 bases between. CDR3 sequence: CASSERRRDTEAFF. For the CDR3, the DNA is TGTGCCAGCAGTGAACGGCGTCGTGACACTGAAGCTTTCTTT.

The CDR3 region has the DNA TGTGCCAGCAGTTATGGGGACAGGGTTAATCAGCCCCAGCATTTT. Protein: CASSYGDRVNQPQHF. V is TRBV6-6 and J is TRBJ1-5, with 9 bases lining up with TRBD1. The J segment lost 4 bases and the V segment lost 3 bases, leaving 4 bases of the junction unmatched. This CDR3 spans 15 amino acids. Germline assignment: CDR1 MNHNY and CDR2 SVGAGI (reference sequence).

This chain connects TRBV7-8 to TRBJ1-5; D perhaps matches TRBD1 (6 bases). The CDR3 is made up of 16 amino acids. The germline CDR1 and CDR2 sequences are SGHVS and FQNEAQ. With 10 bases removed from V and 2 bases from J, the gap between germline ends came to 21 bases. CDR3 loop: CAIPKGGWAGNQPQHF. The CDR3 nucleotides read TGTGCCATCCCGAAGGGGGGATGGGCCGGCAATCAGCCCCAGCATTTT. Full variable domain (missing parts from reference TRBV7-8 and TRBJ1-5): GAGVSQSPRYKVAKRGQDVALRCDPISGHVSLFWYQQALGQGPEFLTYFQNEAQLDKSGLPSDRFFAERPEGSVSTLKIQRTQQEDSAVYLCAIPKGGWAGNQPQHFGDGTRLSIL.

The chain employs TRBV5-4 and TRBJ2-6; D is perhaps TRBD1 or TRBD2 (5 bases each). This CDR3 has 18 residues. The V end lost 5 bases, the J end lost 2 bases, and 20 bases lay between the germline ends. Germline CDR1 reads SGHNT; CDR2 reads YYREEE (reference sequence). The CDR3 spells CASRAGTLAGTGANVLTF. CDR3 in DNA: TGTGCCAGCAGGGCTGGGACGTTGGCAGGAACTGGGGCCAACGTCCTGACTTTC.